This TCR beta chain was sequenced in a study of shared clonotypes between healthy human individuals. This CDR3 contains 14 residues. CDR1 is MDHEN, CDR2 SYDVKM, per germline. The junction had 10 bases not matched to a gene; V was cut back by 7 bases and J by 5 bases. CD45RO-negative cells were positively selected for CCR7, leaving out terminally differentiated effector memory CD45RA+ cells. Some clones are missing from TCRdb's copy, which holds only in-frame ones; the method was immunoSEQ multiplex PCR. The sample lists about 2 million clones; about 95% were seen once. The clonotype originates from a man aged 18-30 years in good health. The specimen was naive CD8+ T cells sorted from blood. The chain joins TRBV28 to TRBJ1-2; 7 bases agree with TRBD1. The CDR3 sequence: CASKEPGQAYGYTF. In DNA, the CDR3 is TGTGCCAGCAAGGAGCCCGGACAGGCGTATGGCTACACCTTC.